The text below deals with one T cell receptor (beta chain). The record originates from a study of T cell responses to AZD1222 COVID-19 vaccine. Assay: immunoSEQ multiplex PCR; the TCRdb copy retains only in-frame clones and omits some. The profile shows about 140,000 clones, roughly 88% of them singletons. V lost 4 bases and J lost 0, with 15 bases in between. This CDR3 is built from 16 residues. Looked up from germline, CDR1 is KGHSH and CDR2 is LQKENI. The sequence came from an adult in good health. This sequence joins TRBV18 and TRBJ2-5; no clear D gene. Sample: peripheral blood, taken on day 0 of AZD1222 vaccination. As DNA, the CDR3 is TGTGCCAGCTCACTCCTAGGCCCGATGTACCAAGAGACCCAGTACTTC. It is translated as CASSLLGPMYQETQYF.